The 8 T cell receptor beta chains presented below share a single source sample, sequenced in a study of shared clonotypes between healthy human individuals. Selected positively for CCR7 and CD45RO-negative, naive CD8 cells excluded terminally differentiated effector memory CD45RA+ cells. Produced via immunoSEQ multiplex PCR; TCRdb's table is partial and in-frame only. The sample holds about 2.1 million clones, 90% to 95% seen once. Sequencing used naive CD8+ T cells from PBMCs. The receptors derive from a young man in good health. Some clones in this sample may be carry-over from other donors' samples.

This chain links TRBV27 with TRBJ2-7, with D perhaps TRBD1 (7 bases). The CDR3 sequence is 15 residues long. The germline V gene has CDR1 MNHEY and CDR2 SMNVEV (reference sequence). Trimming shortened V by 6 bases and J by 6 bases, and 21 bases separated the two germline ends. The DNA for the CDR3 is TGTGCCAGCAGGTCCAGGGGGGACCCGCAGGGCGAGCAGTACTTC. Amino acid sequence: CASRSRGDPQGEQYF.

J is TRBJ2-6 and V is TRBV27; D gene ambiguous. Trimming pared 5 bases from V and 2 bases from J, leaving 10 bases between. CDR1 MNHEY and CDR2 SMNVEV come from the germline V gene (reference sequence). The CDR3 contains 15 residues. The CDR3 spells CASSRTSTGANVLTF. CDR3 DNA sequence: TGTGCCAGCAGTAGGACCAGTACTGGGGCCAACGTCCTGACTTTC.

This chain uses TRBV25-1 with TRBJ2-5; D unclear. The DNA end is a closer match to TRBJ2-7, so the J assignment may be wrong. There are 12 residues in the CDR3. Germline loops: CDR1 MGHDK, CDR2 SYGVNS. The CDR3 coding sequence is TGTGCCAGCAGTGAATCCAACTACGAGCAGTACTTC. It yields the protein CASSESNYEQYF.

The sample holds a few counts of this clone. The V call is TRBV19, the J call TRBJ1-4, with 7 bases identical to TRBD1. Germline assignment: CDR1 LNHDA and CDR2 SQIVND (reference sequence). This CDR3 has 14 residues. Unmatched junction bases numbered 0, after V lost 4 bases and J lost 1 base. CDR3 residues: CASSNRGTNEKLFF. For the CDR3, the DNA is TGTGCCAGTAGTAACAGGGGAACTAATGAAAAACTGTTTTTT.

Comment on this clone: Additional DNA sequences in this sample encode the identical CDR3. The chain employs TRBV13 and TRBJ2-7, with 7 bases identical to TRBD1. CDR1 is PRHDT, CDR2 FYEKMQ, per germline (reference sequence). The CDR3 spans 14 residues. J gave up 1 base and V 4 bases, and 4 bases lay outside the gene matches. The CDR3 loop is CASSYGTDSYEQYF. The CDR3 DNA reads as TGTGCCAGCAGCTACGGGACAGATTCCTACGAGCAGTACTTC. The full variable domain, in which reference TRBV13 and TRBJ2-7 provide the parts outside the CDR3, is AAGVIQSPRHLIKEKRETATLKCYPIPRHDTVYWYQQGPGQDPQFLISFYEKMQSDKGSIPDRFSAQQFSDYHSELNMSSLELGDSALYFCASSYGTDSYEQYFGPGTRLTVT.

The chain combines TRBV9 with TRBJ2-3; 14 bases are a match to TRBD2. CDR3 length: 16 amino acids. With 4 bases clipped from V and 4 bases from J, the junction kept 5 bases outside the gene matches. Germline CDR1 is SGDLS and CDR2 is YYNGEE. CDR3 loop: CASSLRLAGGPDTQYF. The CDR3, as DNA: TGTGCCAGCAGCCTACGACTAGCGGGAGGGCCAGATACGCAGTATTTT. Full variable domain (remainder filled in from reference TRBV9 and TRBJ2-3): DSGVTQTPKHLITATGQRVTLRCSPRSGDLSVYWYQQSLDQGLQFLIQYYNGEERAKGNILERFSAQQFPDLHSELNLSSLELGDSALYFCASSLRLAGGPDTQYFGPGTRLTVL.

The chain links TRBV5-6 to TRBJ2-7; 9 nucleotides line up with TRBD2. Germline-derived CDR1 and CDR2 are SGHDT and YYEEEE. The trim removed 4 bases at V and 5 bases at J, leaving 7 bases unmatched. The CDR3 has 14 residues. CDR3 amino acids: CASSLLAGIHEQYF. CDR3 DNA sequence: TGTGCCAGCAGCCTACTAGCGGGTATCCACGAGCAGTACTTC.

The chain employs TRBV9 and TRBJ2-1, with D uncertain. The CDR3 contains 14 residues. CDR1 is SGDLS, CDR2 YYNGEE, per germline. Trimming pared 0 bases from V and 6 bases from J, leaving 10 bases between. The CDR3 nucleotides read TGTGCCAGCAGCGTAGACCGACGGGTCAATGAGCAGTTCTTC. It translates to CASSVDRRVNEQFF.